This T cell receptor (beta chain) was sequenced in a study of shared clonotypes between healthy human individuals. Whole-study findings and limits: When naive CD4 clonotypes were compared across several donors, about 4.8% were shared. Donors were few, which limited the genetic and exposure-history diversity represented. Depth was large, yet rarefaction showed that sorted-subset sequencing was incomplete.

Clones were read by immunoSEQ multiplex PCR, and TCRdb kept only the in-frame ones, dropping some. The sample lists around 2,000,000 clones; roughly 94% were seen once. CD45RA+ naive and CD45RA-negative memory subsets were separated from CD4+ cells. About this clone itself: Its target is unknown.

CDR3 size: 13 residues. V lost 8 bases, J lost 3 bases, and 14 bases lay in between. Germline CDR1 reads MNHNS; CDR2 reads SASEGT. V is TRBV6-1 and J is TRBJ2-7; tentatively, D is TRBD1 (6 bases). The sequence was obtained from a man aged 18 to 29 in good health. Input material: naive CD4+ T cells sorted from blood. Sample subset: CD45RA+ positively selected. CDR3 DNA sequence: TGTGCCAGCGGGGGCTCCGGTAACTACGAGCAGTACTTC. The encoded protein is CASGGSGNYEQYF.